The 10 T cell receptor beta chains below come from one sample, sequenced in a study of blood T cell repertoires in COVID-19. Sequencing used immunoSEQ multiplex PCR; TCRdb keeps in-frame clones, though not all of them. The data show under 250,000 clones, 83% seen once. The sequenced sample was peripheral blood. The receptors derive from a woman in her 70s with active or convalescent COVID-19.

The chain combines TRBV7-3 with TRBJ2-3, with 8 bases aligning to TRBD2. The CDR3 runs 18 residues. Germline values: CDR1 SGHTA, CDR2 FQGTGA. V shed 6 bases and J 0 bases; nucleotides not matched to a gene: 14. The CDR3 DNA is TGTGCCAGCAGTCTAGGGGTGCGGGGGGCGTTTAGCACAGATACGCAGTATTTT. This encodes CASSLGVRGAFSTDTQYF.

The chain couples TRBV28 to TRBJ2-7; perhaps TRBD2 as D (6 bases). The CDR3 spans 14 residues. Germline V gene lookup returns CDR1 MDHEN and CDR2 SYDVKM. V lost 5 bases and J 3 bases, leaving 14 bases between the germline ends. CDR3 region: CASSPIVGGYEQYF. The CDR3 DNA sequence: TGTGCCAGCAGTCCAATAGTGGGGGGCTACGAGCAGTACTTC.

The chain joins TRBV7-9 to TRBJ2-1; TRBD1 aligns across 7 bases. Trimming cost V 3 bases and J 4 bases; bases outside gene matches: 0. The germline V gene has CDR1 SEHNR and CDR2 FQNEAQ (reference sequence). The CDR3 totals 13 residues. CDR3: CASSLGQYNEQFF. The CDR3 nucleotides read TGTGCCAGCAGCTTGGGACAGTACAATGAGCAGTTCTTC.

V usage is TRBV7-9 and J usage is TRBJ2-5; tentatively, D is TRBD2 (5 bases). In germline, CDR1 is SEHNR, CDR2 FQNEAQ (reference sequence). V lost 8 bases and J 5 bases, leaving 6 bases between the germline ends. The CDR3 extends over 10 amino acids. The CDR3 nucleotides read TGTGCCAGCGGACTGGAGACCCAGTACTTC. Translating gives CASGLETQYF.

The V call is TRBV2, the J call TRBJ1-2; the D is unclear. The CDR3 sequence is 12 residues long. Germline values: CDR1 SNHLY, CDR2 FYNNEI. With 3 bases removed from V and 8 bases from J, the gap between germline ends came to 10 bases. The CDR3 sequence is CASSDFVSGYTF. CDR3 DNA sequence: TGTGCCAGCAGTGACTTTGTATCCGGCTACACCTTC.

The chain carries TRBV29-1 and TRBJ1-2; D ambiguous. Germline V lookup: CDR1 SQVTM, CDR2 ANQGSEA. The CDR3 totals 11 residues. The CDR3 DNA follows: TGCACCCCGCCGCAGAACTATGGCTACACCTTC. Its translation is CTPPQNYGYTF.

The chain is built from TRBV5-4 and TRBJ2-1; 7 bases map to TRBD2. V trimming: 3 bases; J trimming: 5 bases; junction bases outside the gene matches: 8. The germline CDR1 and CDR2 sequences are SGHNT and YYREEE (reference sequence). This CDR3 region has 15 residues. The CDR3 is CASSSGGAGNNEQFF. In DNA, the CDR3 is TGTGCCAGCAGCTCGGGGGGAGCCGGGAACAATGAGCAGTTCTTC.

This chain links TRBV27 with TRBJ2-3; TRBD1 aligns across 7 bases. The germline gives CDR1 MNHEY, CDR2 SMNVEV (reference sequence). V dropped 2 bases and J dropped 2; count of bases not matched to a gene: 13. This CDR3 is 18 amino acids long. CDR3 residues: CASSLRDRPRRVTDTQYF. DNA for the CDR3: TGTGCCAGCAGTTTAAGGGACAGACCAAGGCGGGTCACAGATACGCAGTATTTT.

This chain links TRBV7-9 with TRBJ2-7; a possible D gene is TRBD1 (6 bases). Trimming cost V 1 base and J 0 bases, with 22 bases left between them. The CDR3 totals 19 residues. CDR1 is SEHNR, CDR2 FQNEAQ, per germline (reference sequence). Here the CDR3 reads CASSLVVSTGDFSSYEQYF. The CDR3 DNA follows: TGTGCCAGCAGCTTAGTCGTATCGACAGGAGATTTCAGCTCCTACGAGCAGTACTTC.

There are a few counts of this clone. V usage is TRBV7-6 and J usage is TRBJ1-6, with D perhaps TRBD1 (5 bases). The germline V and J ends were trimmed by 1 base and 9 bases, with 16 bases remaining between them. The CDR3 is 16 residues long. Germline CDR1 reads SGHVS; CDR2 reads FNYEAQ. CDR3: CASSLGTGAGSSPLHF. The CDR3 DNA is TGTGCCAGCAGCTTAGGGACCGGGGCCGGGAGTTCACCCCTCCACTTT.